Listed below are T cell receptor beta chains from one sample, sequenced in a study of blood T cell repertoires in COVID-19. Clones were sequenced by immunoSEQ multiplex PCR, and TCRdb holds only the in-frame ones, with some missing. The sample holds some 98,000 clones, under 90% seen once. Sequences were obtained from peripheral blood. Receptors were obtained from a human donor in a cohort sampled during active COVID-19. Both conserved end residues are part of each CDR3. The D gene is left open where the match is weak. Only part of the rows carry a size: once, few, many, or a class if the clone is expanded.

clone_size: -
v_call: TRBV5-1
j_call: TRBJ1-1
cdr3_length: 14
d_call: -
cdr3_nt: TGCGCCAGCAGTAGGACAGCAGCGAACACTGAAGCTTTCTTT
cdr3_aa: CASSRTAANTEAFF

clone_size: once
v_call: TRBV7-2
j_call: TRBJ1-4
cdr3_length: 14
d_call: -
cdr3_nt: TGTGCCAGCAGCTTAGCAGGGGTAGCCGAAAAACTGTTTTTT
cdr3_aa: CASSLAGVAEKLFF

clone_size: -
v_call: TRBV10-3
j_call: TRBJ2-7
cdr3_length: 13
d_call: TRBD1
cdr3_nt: TGTGCCATTTCCGGGACAGATACCTACGAGCAGTACTTC
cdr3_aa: CAISGTDTYEQYF

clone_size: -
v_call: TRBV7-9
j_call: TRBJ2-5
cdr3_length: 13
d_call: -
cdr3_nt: TGTGCCAGCAGCTTAGGGTCCACACAGACCCAGTACTTC
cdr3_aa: CASSLGSTQTQYF

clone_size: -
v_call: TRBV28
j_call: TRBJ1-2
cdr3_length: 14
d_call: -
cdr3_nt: TGTGCCAGCAGCTCACCCCAGGGGACCTATGGCTACACCTTC
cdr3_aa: CASSSPQGTYGYTF

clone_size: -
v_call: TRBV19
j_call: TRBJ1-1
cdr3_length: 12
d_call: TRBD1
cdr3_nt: TGTGCCAGTAAACGCGGGACAGCCGAAGCTTTCTTT
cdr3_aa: CASKRGTAEAFF

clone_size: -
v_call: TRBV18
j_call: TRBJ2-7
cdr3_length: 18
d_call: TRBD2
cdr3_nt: TGTGCCAGCTCACCACTCGGGACTAGCGGGAGGGGGGCCGGCGAGCAGTACTTC
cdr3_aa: CASSPLGTSGRGAGEQYF

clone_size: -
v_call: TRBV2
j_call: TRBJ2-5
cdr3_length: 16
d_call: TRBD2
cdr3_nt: TGTGCCAGCAGTACCGGACTAGCCCCACCTCAAGAGACCCAGTACTTC
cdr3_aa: CASSTGLAPPQETQYF

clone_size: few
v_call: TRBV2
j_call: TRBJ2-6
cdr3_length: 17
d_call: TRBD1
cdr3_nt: TGTGCCAGCAGTGAAAGGGGGACAGGGTCTGGGGCCAACGTCCTGACTTTC
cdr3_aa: CASSERGTGSGANVLTF

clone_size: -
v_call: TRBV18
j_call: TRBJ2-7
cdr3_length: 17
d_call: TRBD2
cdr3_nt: TGTGCCAGCTCACCCTGGACTAGCGGGAGGACCGGGTACGAGCAGTACTTC
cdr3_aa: CASSPWTSGRTGYEQYF

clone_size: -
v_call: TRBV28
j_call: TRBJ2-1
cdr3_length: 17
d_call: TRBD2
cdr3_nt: TGTGCCAGCAGTTTATTGACTAGCGGGTTTTCCTACAATGAGCAGTTCTTC
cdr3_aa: CASSLLTSGFSYNEQFF

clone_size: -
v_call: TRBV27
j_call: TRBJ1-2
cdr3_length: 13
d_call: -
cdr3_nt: TGTGCCCTCCCTTCCCGGCCCGGGGATGGCTACACCTTC
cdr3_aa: CALPSRPGDGYTF

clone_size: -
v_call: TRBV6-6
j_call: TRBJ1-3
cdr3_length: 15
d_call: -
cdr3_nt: TGTGCCAGCAGTTCTCCCATCAGCTCTGGAAACACCATATATTTT
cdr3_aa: CASSSPISSGNTIYF

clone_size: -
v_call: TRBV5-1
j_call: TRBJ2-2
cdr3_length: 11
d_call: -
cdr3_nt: TGCGCCACCCGGGATGCCGGGGAGCTGTTTTTT
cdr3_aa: CATRDAGELFF

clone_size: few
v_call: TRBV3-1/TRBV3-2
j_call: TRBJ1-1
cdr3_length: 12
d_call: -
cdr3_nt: TGTGCCAGCAGCCACTGGGAGGGAGAAGCTTTCTTT
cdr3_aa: CASSHWEGEAFF

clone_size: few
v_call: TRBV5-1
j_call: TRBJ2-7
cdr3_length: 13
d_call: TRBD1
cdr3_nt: TGCGCCAGCAGCCCGGACAGGCGGCACGAGCAGTACTTC
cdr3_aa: CASSPDRRHEQYF

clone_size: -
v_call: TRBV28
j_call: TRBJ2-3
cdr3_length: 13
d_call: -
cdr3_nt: TGTGCCAGCACGGGCAGGGGGGCAGATACGCAGTATTTT
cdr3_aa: CASTGRGADTQYF

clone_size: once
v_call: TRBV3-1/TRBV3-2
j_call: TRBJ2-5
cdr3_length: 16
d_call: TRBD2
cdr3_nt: TGTGCCAGCAGCCTCCCGGGACTAGCGGGAGTAGAGACCCAGTACTTC
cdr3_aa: CASSLPGLAGVETQYF

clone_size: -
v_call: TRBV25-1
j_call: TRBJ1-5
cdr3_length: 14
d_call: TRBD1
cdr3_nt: TGTGCCACCGCCGGGACAGGCAGCAATCAGCCCCAGCATTTT
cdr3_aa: CATAGTGSNQPQHF

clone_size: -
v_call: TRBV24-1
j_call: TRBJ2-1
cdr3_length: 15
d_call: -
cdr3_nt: TGTGCCACCAGTGTCGGGGAAGTCTCCTACAATGAGCAGTTCTTC
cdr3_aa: CATSVGEVSYNEQFF

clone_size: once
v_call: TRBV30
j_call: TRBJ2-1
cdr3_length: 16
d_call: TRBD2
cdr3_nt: TGTGCCTGGAGTCCTACTAAGCGGGAGGAATACAATGAGCAGTTCTTC
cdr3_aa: CAWSPTKREEYNEQFF

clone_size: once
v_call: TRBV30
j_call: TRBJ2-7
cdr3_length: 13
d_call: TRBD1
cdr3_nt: TGTGCGGGTGTAAGACAGGGGATTAACGAGCAGTACTTC
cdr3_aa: CAGVRQGINEQYF

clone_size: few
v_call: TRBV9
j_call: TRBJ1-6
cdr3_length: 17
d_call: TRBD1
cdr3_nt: TGTGCCAGCAGCGTAGGAAGGGGACAGGGGGAACATTCACCCCTCCACTTT
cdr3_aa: CASSVGRGQGEHSPLHF

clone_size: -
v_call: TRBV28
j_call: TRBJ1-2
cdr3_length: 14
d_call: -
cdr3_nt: TGTGCCAGCAGTTTTCAGCGGACTAACTATGGCTACACCTTC
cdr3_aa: CASSFQRTNYGYTF

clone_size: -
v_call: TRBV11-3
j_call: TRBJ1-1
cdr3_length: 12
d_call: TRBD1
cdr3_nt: TGTGCCAGCACCCAGGGGGTCACTGAAGCTTTCTTT
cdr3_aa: CASTQGVTEAFF

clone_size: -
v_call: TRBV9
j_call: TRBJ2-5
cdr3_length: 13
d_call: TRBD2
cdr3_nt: TGTGCCAGCAGCGTGGGGGGGCAAGAGACCCAGTACTTC
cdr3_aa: CASSVGGQETQYF

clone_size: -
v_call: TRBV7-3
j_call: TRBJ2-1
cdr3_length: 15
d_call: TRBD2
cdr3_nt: TGTGCCAGCAGCTCCCGCCTAGCGGGTCGAGGGGAGCAGTTCTTC
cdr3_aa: CASSSRLAGRGEQFF

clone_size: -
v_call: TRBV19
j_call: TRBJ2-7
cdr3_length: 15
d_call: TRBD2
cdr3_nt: TGTGCCACGGGACTAGCGGGGACTAGCTCCTACGAGCAGTACTTC
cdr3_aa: CATGLAGTSSYEQYF

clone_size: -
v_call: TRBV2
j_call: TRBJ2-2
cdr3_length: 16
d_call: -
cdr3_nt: TGTGCCAGCAGGGAGACTGCGGGGGCCGGGCCCGGGGAGCTGTTTTTT
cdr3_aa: CASRETAGAGPGELFF

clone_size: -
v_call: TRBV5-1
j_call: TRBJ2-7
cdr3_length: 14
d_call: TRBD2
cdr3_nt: TGCGCCAGCAGCGTCTCTAGCGGAGATTACGAGCAGTACTTC
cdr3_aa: CASSVSSGDYEQYF

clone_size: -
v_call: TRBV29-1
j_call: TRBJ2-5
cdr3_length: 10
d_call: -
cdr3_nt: TGCAGCGTTGGAGGAGAGACCCAGTACTTC
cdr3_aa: CSVGGETQYF

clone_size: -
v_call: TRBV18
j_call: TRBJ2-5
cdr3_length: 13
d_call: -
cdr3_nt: TGTGCCAGCTCACCACAACGGGAGGAGACCCAGTACTTC
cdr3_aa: CASSPQREETQYF

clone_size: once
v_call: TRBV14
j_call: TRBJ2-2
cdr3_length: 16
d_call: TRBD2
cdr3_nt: TGTGCCAGCAGCCTTTTCGGGATAGCGGGATTCGGGGAGCTGTTTTTT
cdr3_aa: CASSLFGIAGFGELFF

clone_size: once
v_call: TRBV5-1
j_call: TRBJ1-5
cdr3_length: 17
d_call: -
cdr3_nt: TGCGCCAGCAGTCGCCCTCCCGGCGACAACCCCAGTCAGCCCCAGCATTTT
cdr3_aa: CASSRPPGDNPSQPQHF

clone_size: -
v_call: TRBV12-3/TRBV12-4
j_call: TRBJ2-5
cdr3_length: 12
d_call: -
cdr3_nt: TGTGCCAGCAGTTTTGAGATCCAGACCCAGTACTTC
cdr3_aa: CASSFEIQTQYF

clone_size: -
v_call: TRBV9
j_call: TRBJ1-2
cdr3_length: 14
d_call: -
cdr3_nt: TGTGCCAGCAGCCGGGACATGACTAACTATGGCTACACCTTC
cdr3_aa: CASSRDMTNYGYTF

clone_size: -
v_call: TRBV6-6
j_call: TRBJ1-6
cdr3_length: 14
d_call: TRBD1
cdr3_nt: TGTGCCAGCACCCCGACAGGGGCTGATTCACCCCTCCACTTT
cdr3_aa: CASTPTGADSPLHF

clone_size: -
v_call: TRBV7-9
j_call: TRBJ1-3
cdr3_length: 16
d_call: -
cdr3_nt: TGTGCCAGCAGCTTAAGTGGACAGCGCTCTGGAAACACCATATATTTT
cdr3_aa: CASSLSGQRSGNTIYF

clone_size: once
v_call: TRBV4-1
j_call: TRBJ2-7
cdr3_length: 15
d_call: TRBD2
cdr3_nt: TGCGCCAGCAGCCCAGGGACTAGCGTTTCCTACGAGCAGTACTTC
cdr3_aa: CASSPGTSVSYEQYF

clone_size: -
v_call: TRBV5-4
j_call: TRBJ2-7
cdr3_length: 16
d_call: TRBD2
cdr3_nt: TGTGCCAGCAGCCGAGGGGGGACTAGCCAAACCTACGAGCAGTACTTC
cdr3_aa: CASSRGGTSQTYEQYF

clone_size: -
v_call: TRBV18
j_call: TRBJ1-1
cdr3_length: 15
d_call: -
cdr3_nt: TGTGCCAGCTCACCAAACGGACAAACCAACACTGAAGCTTTCTTT
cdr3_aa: CASSPNGQTNTEAFF

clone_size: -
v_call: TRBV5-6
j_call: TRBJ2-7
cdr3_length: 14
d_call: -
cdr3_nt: TGTGCCAGCAGCTTGTGGGGCCGATCCTACGAGCAGTACTTC
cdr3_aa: CASSLWGRSYEQYF

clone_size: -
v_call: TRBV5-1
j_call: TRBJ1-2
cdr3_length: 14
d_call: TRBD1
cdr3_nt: TGCGCCAGCAGCCCTGGGACAGCCCGCTATGGCTACACCTTC
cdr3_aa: CASSPGTARYGYTF

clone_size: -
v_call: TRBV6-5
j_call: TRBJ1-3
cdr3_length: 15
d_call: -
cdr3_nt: TGTGCCAGCAGGACGGGACACTACTCTGGAAACACCATATATTTT
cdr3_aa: CASRTGHYSGNTIYF